Below are 12 T cell receptor beta chains sequenced from a single sample in a study of cytomegalovirus exposure and HLA in healthy donors. Vbeta (60) and Jbeta (13) primers were used in the PCR. Measured with immunoSEQ multiplex PCR; TCRdb has only the in-frame clones, and not every one. The sample shows more than 140,000 clones, around 75% of them seen only once. The specimen sequenced was PBMCs. These TCRs come from a man aged 40-49 years in good health and CMV-seronegative.

In its sample, this clone was seen once. The V and J genes are TRBV2 and TRBJ2-3; 14 bases fit TRBD2. Trimming took 4 bases from V and 6 from J; bases not matched to a gene: 6. The CDR3 consists of 16 residues. Per germline, CDR1 SNHLY and CDR2 FYNNEI. The CDR3 spells CASSATSGGGRDTQYF. The CDR3 DNA is TGTGCCAGCAGTGCGACTAGCGGGGGGGGGAGGGATACGCAGTATTTT.

V usage is TRBV18 and J usage is TRBJ2-5, with a tentative D call TRBD2 (5 bases). From germline, CDR1 is KGHSH and CDR2 LQKENI. V lost 1 base, J lost 2 bases, and 14 bases lay in between. The CDR3 consists of 16 residues. For the CDR3, the DNA is TGTGCCAGCTCACCACGAGAGGGCAGGCCACAAGAGACCCAGTACTTC. Residues: CASSPREGRPQETQYF.

This chain links TRBV5-5 with TRBJ2-1; D is uncertain. The V gene's germline CDR1 is SGHKS and CDR2 YYEKEE (reference sequence). The CDR3 covers 13 residues. The ends were cut back, 4 bases at V and 9 bases at J, with 14 bases in the middle. The DNA for the CDR3 is TGTGCCAGCAGCGGCCAGCCCACGGGTGAGCAGTTCTTC. Translating it yields CASSGQPTGEQFF.

V gene TRBV7-9 combines with J gene TRBJ2-5, with a tentative D call TRBD2 (6 bases). Per the germline V gene, CDR1 is SEHNR and CDR2 is FQNEAQ (reference sequence). The CDR3 runs 15 residues. The V end lost 5 bases, the J end lost 1 base, and 14 bases lay between the germline ends. DNA of the CDR3: TGTGCCAGCAGCCCGGGGGTCAACAGCCAAGAGACCCAGTACTTC. The encoded protein is CASSPGVNSQETQYF. Together with reference TRBV7-9 and TRBJ2-5, the CDR3 gives the full variable domain: DTGVSQNPRHKITKRGQNVTFRCDPISEHNRLYWYRQTLGQGPEFLTYFQNEAQLEKSRLLSDRFSAERPKGSFSTLEIQRTEQGDSAMYLCASSPGVNSQETQYFGPGTRLLVL.

The gene calls are TRBV27 and TRBJ2-2, with D possibly TRBD1 on 5 matching bases. The V end lost 6 bases, the J end lost 1 base, and 9 bases lay between the germline ends. This CDR3 is built from 14 residues. Germline V gives CDR1 MNHEY, CDR2 SMNVEV (reference sequence). The CDR3 DNA sequence: TGTGCCAGCAGCTGGACACAGAACACCGGGGAGCTGTTTTTT. Translated: CASSWTQNTGELFF.

The rearrangement joins TRBV15 to TRBJ2-7; D might be TRBD2 (5 bases). Looked up from germline, CDR1 is LNHNV and CDR2 is YYDKDF (reference sequence). This CDR3 is built from 17 residues. Trimming cost V 5 bases and J 2 bases, with 22 bases left between them. The CDR3 DNA reads as TGTGCCACCAGCGGACCCTCCCGGGGTTCGATTGCCTACGAGCAGTACTTC. Translation gives CATSGPSRGSIAYEQYF.

CDR3 in amino acids: CASSLEGQGTGELFF. CDR3 nucleotide sequence: TGCGCCAGCAGCTTGGAGGGACAGGGAACCGGGGAGCTGTTTTTT. J is TRBJ2-2 and V is TRBV5-1, with TRBD1 matching 9 bases. CDR1 is SGHRS and CDR2 is YFSETQ in the germline V gene. The junction had 2 bases not matched to a gene; V was cut back by 0 bases and J by 5 bases. This CDR3 comprises 15 residues.

This chain connects TRBV4-3 to TRBJ1-3, with a possible D match to TRBD1 (5 bases). Germline V gene data show CDR1 as LGHNA and CDR2 as YSLEER. CDR3 size: 15 residues. Trimming left V 0 bases short and J 4 bases short, with 10 bases between. The CDR3: CASSQDAGLGNTIYF. The CDR3 DNA reads TGCGCCAGCAGCCAAGATGCGGGGCTCGGAAACACCATATATTTT.

A single count supports this clone. The chain uses TRBV7-9 and TRBJ2-1; D is perhaps TRBD1 (6 bases). CDR3 length: 13 residues. Trimming pared 4 bases from V and 10 bases from J, leaving 14 bases between. Germline V gene data show CDR1 as SEHNR and CDR2 as FQNEAQ (reference sequence). CDR3 loop: CASSSRQANEQFF. CDR3 nucleotide sequence: TGTGCCAGCAGCTCTAGACAGGCCAACGAGCAGTTCTTC.

The CDR3 reads CASSPTTGGGILNTEAFF. Written as DNA, the CDR3 is TGTGCCAGCAGCCCCACGACAGGGGGCGGAATATTGAACACTGAAGCTTTCTTT. The chain joins TRBV11-2 to TRBJ1-1, with TRBD1 matching over 10 bases. The germline gives CDR1 SGHAT, CDR2 FQNNGV. The CDR3 loop spans 18 amino acids. V was pared by 5 bases and J by 0 bases, with 12 bases of the junction left unmatched.

The chain is built from TRBV7-3 and TRBJ2-2; D possibly corresponds to TRBD1 (5 bases). CDR3 length: 15 amino acids. V was trimmed by 2 bases and J by 3 bases, leaving 10 bases between them. In germline, CDR1 is SGHTA, CDR2 FQGTGA. CDR3 sequence (DNA): TGTGCCAGCAGCTTACACAGGACCGACACCGGGGAGCTGTTTTTT. It yields the protein CASSLHRTDTGELFF.

This rearrangement joins TRBV5-4 to TRBJ1-3, with TRBD1 identical over 7 bases. Germline trimming cut 4 bases from V and 3 bases from J; bases unmatched to any gene: 7. The length of the CDR3 is 15 residues. Germline values: CDR1 SGHNT, CDR2 YYREEE (reference sequence). The CDR3 sequence: CASSTRRQGGNTIYF. The CDR3 nucleotides read TGTGCCAGCAGCACCAGACGACAGGGTGGAAACACCATATATTTT.